Below are 26 T cell receptor beta chains sequenced from a single sample in a study of CD8+ T cells in alopecia areata. Once RNA had been extracted, it was reverse transcribed into cDNA to act as the sequencing template. Sequenced by immunoSEQ multiplex PCR; TCRdb stores in-frame clones only, minus some. Here the sample spans 150,000 to 200,000 clones, 59% being singletons. The specimen comprised CD4+ T cells sorted from blood, sampled at week 0. Source of these receptors: a human donor with alopecia areata.

The chain has TRBV7-9 and TRBJ1-5; D remains unclear. The CDR3 length is 12 residues. Per germline, CDR1 SEHNR and CDR2 FQNEAQ (reference sequence). Trimming shortened V by 2 bases and J by 6 bases, and 5 bases separated the two germline ends. CDR3 sequence (DNA): TGTGCCAGCAGCTTACCCGGTCAGCCCCAGCATTTT. It is translated as CASSLPGQPQHF.

This clone has more than one count but fewer than ten. The CDR3 sequence: CASSQGEASRGYTF. The CDR3, as DNA: TGTGCCAGCAGCCAGGGTGAAGCGTCTCGGGGCTACACCTTC. The chain uses TRBV7-9 and TRBJ1-2, with D possibly TRBD1 on 5 matching bases. CDR3 size: 14 residues. V lost 5 bases and J 8 bases, leaving 18 bases between the germline ends. CDR1 is SEHNR and CDR2 is FQNEAQ in the germline V gene (reference sequence).

With respect to this clone: Sequence at one end of the junction differs from germline and may be a read error. CDR3: CASSQDTQGQRHF. The CDR3 DNA sequence: TGCGCCAGCAGCCAAGATACCCAAGGGCAGAGACACTTC. The chain uses TRBV4-1 and TRBJ2-5; D gene unclear. The CDR3 is made up of 13 amino acids. Germline V gene lookup returns CDR1 MGHRA and CDR2 YSYEKL.

The chain links TRBV29-1 to TRBJ1-1, with TRBD1 as a possible D gene (5 bases). The CDR3 has 17 residues. Per germline, CDR1 SQVTM and CDR2 ANQGSEA. With 0 bases removed from V and 0 bases from J, the gap between germline ends came to 17 bases. The CDR3, as DNA: TGCAGCGTTGAAGATCAGGGCAGGCCGCTACTGAACACTGAAGCTTTCTTT. It translates to CSVEDQGRPLLNTEAFF.

This clone has more than one count but fewer than ten. V usage is TRBV19 and J usage is TRBJ1-1; a possible D gene is TRBD1 (6 bases). Germline assignment: CDR1 LNHDA and CDR2 SQIVND (reference sequence). Trimming stripped 7 bases from V and 0 bases from J, with 12 bases between. The CDR3 is made up of 14 amino acids. CDR3 bases: TGTGCCAGTATCACCGGGGGGCTGAACACTGAAGCTTTCTTT. Translated, it gives CASITGGLNTEAFF.

The chain carries TRBV6-5 and TRBJ2-7, with TRBD1 matching 8 bases. The CDR3 has 16 residues. CDR1 MNHEY and CDR2 SVGAGI come from the germline V gene. The V segment lost 2 bases and the J segment 1 base; nucleotides outside the gene matches: 7. The CDR3 DNA follows: TGTGCCAGCAGTTACACCGGGACAGGTTATTCCTACGAGCAGTACTTC. This translates into CASSYTGTGYSYEQYF.

This clone was counted between two and nine times. This chain links TRBV29-1 with TRBJ1-5; TRBD1 might be the D (6 bases). Per germline, CDR1 SQVTM and CDR2 ANQGSEA. CDR3 size: 15 residues. With 4 bases removed from V and 0 bases from J, the gap between germline ends came to 13 bases. Here the CDR3 DNA reads TGCAGCGTTGGTTTCGGACAGTCTAGCAATCAGCCCCAGCATTTT. Its translation: CSVGFGQSSNQPQHF.

The chain combines TRBV30 with TRBJ2-3; TRBD2 aligns across 7 bases. V lost 8 bases to trimming and J lost 1 base; unmatched junction nucleotides: 12. The CDR3 loop spans 15 amino acids. The germline gives CDR1 GTSNPN, CDR2 SVGIG (reference sequence). The CDR3 here is CAVPGGVAGTDTQYF. Written as DNA, the CDR3 is TGTGCCGTGCCGGGAGGTGTGGCAGGCACAGATACGCAGTATTTT.

The J gene is TRBJ2-6, the V gene TRBV25-1, with a tentative D call TRBD1 (5 bases). CDR3 length: 17 residues. Germline CDR1 reads MGHDK; CDR2 reads SYGVNS. Trimming cost V 3 bases and J 0 bases, with 12 bases left between them. The CDR3 loop reads CASSEIGVISGANVLTF. The CDR3 DNA follows: TGTGCCAGCAGTGAGATAGGGGTTATCTCTGGGGCCAACGTCCTGACTTTC.

This chain joins TRBV6-5 and TRBJ1-3; D possibly corresponds to TRBD1 (5 bases). With 2 bases removed from V and 4 bases from J, the gap between germline ends came to 12 bases. Per germline, CDR1 MNHEY and CDR2 SVGAGI. This CDR3 contains 15 residues. As DNA, the CDR3 is TGTGCCAGCAGTTACCGGGGGGGACCCGGAAACACCATATATTTT. This translates into CASSYRGGPGNTIYF.

This clone was picked up a small number of times. This sequence joins TRBV29-1 and TRBJ2-3, with TRBD2 matching over 8 bases. Germline assignment: CDR1 SQVTM and CDR2 ANQGSEA. The junction had 11 bases not matched to a gene; V was cut back by 6 bases and J by 0 bases. The CDR3 extends over 16 amino acids. CDR3 coding DNA: TGCAGCGTCAGAGGGTCGGGACTAGGGAGCACAGATACGCAGTATTTT. This sequence encodes CSVRGSGLGSTDTQYF.

The chain carries TRBV25-1 and TRBJ2-1; D not certain. The CDR3 totals 11 residues. Trimming removed 3 bases from V and 4 bases from J, with 1 base in between. Germline-derived CDR1 and CDR2 are MGHDK and SYGVNS. The CDR3 coding sequence is TGTGCCAGCAGTGATTACAATGAGCAGTTCTTC. Translated: CASSDYNEQFF. The whole variable domain, filled in from reference TRBV25-1 and TRBJ2-1, reads EADIYQTPRYLVIGTGKKITLECSQTMGHDKMYWYQQDPGMELHLIHYSYGVNSTEKGDLSSESTVSRIRTEHFPLTLESARPSHTSQYLCASSDYNEQFFGPGTRLTVL.

The chain recombines TRBV30 with TRBJ2-5, with D hard to call. Trimming stripped 5 bases from V and 5 bases from J, with 9 bases between. This CDR3 has 11 residues. Looked up from germline, CDR1 is GTSNPN and CDR2 is SVGIG (reference sequence). The CDR3 DNA sequence: TGTGCCTGGGGGCAACTGGAGACCCAGTACTTC. Residues: CAWGQLETQYF. Drawing the rest from reference TRBV30 and TRBJ2-5, the complete variable domain is SQTIHQWPATLVQPVGSPLSLECTVEGTSNPNLYWYRQAAGRGLQLLFYSVGIGQISSEVPQNLSASRPQDRQFILSSKKLLLSDSGFYLCAWGQLETQYFGPGTRLLVL.

The chain joins TRBV6-5 to TRBJ1-5, with no clear D. Germline assignment: CDR1 MNHEY and CDR2 SVGAGI. This CDR3 region has 13 residues. V lost 4 bases to trimming and J lost 9 bases, with 13 bases between them. The CDR3 is CASSFVGDSPQHF. The CDR3 DNA is TGTGCCAGCAGTTTCGTTGGGGATTCGCCCCAGCATTTT.

The rearrangement links TRBV29-1 to TRBJ2-7; a possible D gene is TRBD1 (5 bases). Trimming removed 5 bases at V and 5 bases at J, with 16 bases between. There are 13 residues in the CDR3. The germline V gene encodes CDR1 SQVTM and CDR2 ANQGSEA. CDR3 DNA sequence: TGCAGCGTTCCTGGGGCATCGGCCCACGAGCAGTACTTC. The encoded protein is CSVPGASAHEQYF.

This clone was counted between two and nine times. J is TRBJ2-5 and V is TRBV7-9; TRBD1 or TRBD2 may be the D gene (6 bases each). Trimming cost V 6 bases and J 5 bases, with 10 bases left between them. The CDR3 spans 12 residues. Germline V lookup: CDR1 SEHNR, CDR2 FQNEAQ (reference sequence). DNA for the CDR3: TGTGCCAGCAGGGACAGCGGGGAGACCCAGTACTTC. Residues: CASRDSGETQYF.

The CDR3 bases are TGCAGCGCTGGACAGGACTACAATGAGCAGTTCTTC. Its protein is CSAGQDYNEQFF. The rearrangement uses TRBV29-1 and TRBJ2-1; 7 positions match TRBD1. With 7 bases clipped from V and 3 bases from J, the junction kept 3 bases outside the gene matches. Germline V gene data show CDR1 as SQVTM and CDR2 as ANQGSEA. There are 12 residues in the CDR3.

CDR3 amino acids: CASSEEALFNEQFF. The CDR3 bases are TGTGCCAGCAGTGAGGAAGCGCTCTTCAATGAGCAGTTCTTC. The chain recombines TRBV25-1 with TRBJ2-1; D is unresolved. The CDR3 totals 14 residues. The ends were cut back, 3 bases at V and 6 bases at J, with 12 bases in the middle. Germline CDR1 MGHDK, CDR2 SYGVNS.

The chain links TRBV25-1 to TRBJ2-6, with a possible D match to TRBD2 (5 bases). The length of the CDR3 is 13 residues. Trimming shortened V by 5 bases and J by 4 bases, and 6 bases separated the two germline ends. From germline, CDR1 is MGHDK and CDR2 SYGVNS. In nucleotides, the CDR3 is TGTGCCAGCAGTTCTAGCGGGGCCAACGTCCTGACTTTC. Translating gives CASSSSGANVLTF.

This rearrangement joins TRBV5-1 to TRBJ2-5; D not certain. V shed 4 bases and J shed 1 base, with 2 bases lying between them. Per germline, CDR1 SGHRS and CDR2 YFSETQ. The CDR3 runs 11 residues. CDR3 sequence reads: CASSAQETQYF. The CDR3 region has the DNA TGCGCCAGCAGCGCCCAAGAGACCCAGTACTTC.

This clone has a handful of counts. V usage is TRBV11-2 and J usage is TRBJ2-6; D is ambiguous. The CDR3 runs to 15 residues. Germline V gene lookup returns CDR1 SGHAT and CDR2 FQNNGV. V lost 3 bases and J 0 bases, leaving 6 bases between the germline ends. CDR3 sequence: CASSLSSSGANVLTF. In DNA, the CDR3 is TGTGCCAGCAGCTTGTCGTCCTCTGGGGCCAACGTCCTGACTTTC.

The genes are TRBV1 and TRBJ2-5; the table's D call of TRBD2 was not tested on the DNA. TRBV1 is annotated as a pseudogene. CDR3 length: 15 residues. The CDR3 sequence: CTSTTYLAEQETQYF. The DNA for the CDR3 is TGCACCAGCACCACATACCTAGCGGAGCAAGAGACCCAGTACTTC.

There are a few counts of this clone. The chain couples TRBV29-1 to TRBJ2-7; D is possibly TRBD2 (6 bases). The germline V gene has CDR1 SQVTM and CDR2 ANQGSEA. Trimming removed 3 bases from V and 3 bases from J, with 6 bases in between. This CDR3 has 11 amino acids. The CDR3 DNA reads TGCAGCGTTGAGGACTACTACGAGCAGTACTTC. Its protein product is CSVEDYYEQYF.

This clone has just a few counts. The chain links TRBV9 to TRBJ2-2; tentatively, D is TRBD2 (6 bases). The CDR3 is made up of 15 amino acids. Germline V lookup: CDR1 SGDLS, CDR2 YYNGEE. The V and J ends lost 0 bases and 5 bases respectively, with 11 bases between them. DNA for the CDR3: TGTGCCAGCAGCGTAGCGGCGGGGAGGACCGGGGAGCTGTTTTTT. Its protein product is CASSVAAGRTGELFF.

In this sample, this clone turned up once. This rearrangement joins TRBV10-3 to TRBJ2-5, with 9 bases identical to TRBD2. From germline, CDR1 is ENHRY and CDR2 SYGVKD. V gave up 4 bases and J gave up 5 bases; unmatched junction bases: 11. This CDR3 is built from 16 residues. CDR3 DNA: TGTGCCATCAGTGCACAACCCGGGACTAGCCGGGAGACCCAGTACTTC. Residues: CAISAQPGTSRETQYF.

Comments on this clone: At the DNA level, this CDR3 is encoded by other sequences in the same sample as well. The rearrangement joins TRBV5-1 to TRBJ2-6; D remains unclear. Trimming removed 0 bases from V and 1 base from J, with 5 bases in between. CDR1 SGHRS and CDR2 YFSETQ come from the germline V gene. The CDR3 has 15 amino acids. This chain's CDR3 is CASSLDGSGANVLTF. In nucleotides, the CDR3 is TGCGCCAGCAGCTTGGACGGGTCTGGGGCCAACGTCCTGACTTTC.